This T cell receptor beta chain stems from a study of breast tumors, draining lymph nodes, adjacent tissues. Study-wide findings and caveats: Tumor TCR diversity was below lymph nodes but above nontumor tissue. Luminal-like breast cancer showed significantly greater tumor-nontumor repertoire similarity than basal-like breast cancer did.

This clonotype was observed a few times. Its antigen remains unknown. Axillary draining lymph nodes of breast cancer patients supplied the node samples. One entry per CDR3 protein results from TCRdb running MiXCR on the multiplex PCR reads. In the table there are about 140,000 distinct CDR3 sequences, about 31% of which are singletons. This clonotype was sampled from a female donor with breast cancer. Some clones in this sample may be carry-over from other donors' samples. Sequenced material: axillary lymph node tissue.

Here the CDR3 DNA reads TGTGCCAGCAGTCACTACCGAGGAGGAGCCAAAAAGACCCAGTACTTC. Residues: CASSHYRGGAKKTQYF. V is TRBV6-2 or TRBV6-3 and J is TRBJ2-5, with D perhaps matching TRBD2 (5 bases). Trimming took 5 bases from V and 6 from J, leaving 22 bases between them. The CDR3 runs to 16 residues. In germline, CDR1 is MNHEY, CDR2 SVGEGT.